This TCR beta chain was sequenced in a study of lymphopenia after photon versus proton radiotherapy. Using immunoSEQ multiplex PCR, the repertoire was profiled, and TCRdb retains in-frame clones only, with some absent. The sample carries roughly 30,000 clones, around 94% recorded once. Per the germline V gene, CDR1 is MNHEY and CDR2 is SMNVEV (reference sequence). The V end lost 8 bases, the J end lost 0 bases, and 20 bases lay between the germline ends. CDR3 length equals 17 residues. This TCR was sampled from a woman in her forties or fifties with cholangiocarcinoma. The J gene is TRBJ2-1, the V gene TRBV27; D may be TRBD2 (6 bases). The source was peripheral blood, collected from a patient treated with photon-based radiotherapy. CDR3 loop: CASRRLVRGSSYNEQFF. In DNA, the CDR3 is TGTGCCAGCCGAAGACTAGTTAGGGGAAGCTCCTACAATGAGCAGTTCTTC.